This TCR beta chain was identified during a study of graft-versus-host responses after intestinal transplantation. Study summary: Among the recipients, all got anti-thymocyte globulin induction and then tacrolimus and steroids for around 3 years. Study-level results: Investigators detected GvH clones in recipient marrow, with some emerging earlier in ileum or blood.

Germline lookup yields CDR1 SGHTA and CDR2 FQGNSA. The trim removed 5 bases at V and 1 base at J, leaving 7 bases unmatched. CDR3 length: 15 amino acids. Concerning this clone: Its target is unknown.

The table came from immunoSEQ multiplex PCR; TCRdb's copy has only in-frame clones and leaves some out. This table has nearly 95,000 clones, 85% to 95% appearing once. Sequences were derived from unstimulated CD8+ T cells sorted from spleen or lymph node cells, sampled before intestinal transplant. The receptor comes from a human donor who received an intestinal transplant. This sequence joins TRBV7-2 and TRBJ2-7; 8 nucleotides line up with TRBD2. CDR3: CASSAYGGGSYEQYF. DNA of the CDR3: TGTGCCAGCAGCGCATACGGGGGGGGTTCCTACGAGCAGTACTTC.